This is a list of T cell receptor beta chains from one sample in a study of T cell responses to AZD1222 COVID-19 vaccine. Data came from immunoSEQ multiplex PCR; TCRdb stores just in-frame clones and leaves some out. The top ten clones hold roughly 3.1% of a sample with 130,000 to 150,000 clones, less than 95% of them seen once. This material consisted of peripheral blood, taken on day 0 of AZD1222 vaccination. The receptors come from an adult in good health. CDR3s include the opening cysteine and the closing phenylalanine or tryptophan. The D gene is left open where the match is weak. Only some rows state a clone size, as once, few, many or a class for expanded clones.

d_gene | j_gene | len | v_gene | abundance | CDR3aa | CDR3nt
NA | TRBJ1-2 | 12 | TRBV7-9 | NA | CASARTNYGYTF | TGTGCCAGCGCTCGGACTAACTATGGCTACACCTTC
TRBD2 | TRBJ2-1 | 18 | TRBV13 | NA | CASSPVISGRIAYNEQFF | TGTGCCAGCAGCCCCGTTATTAGCGGGAGAATTGCCTACAATGAGCAGTTCTTC
NA | TRBJ1-2 | 10 | TRBV27 | NA | CASSPPVGTF | TGTGCCAGCAGTCCCCCTGTGGGCACCTTC
TRBD1 | TRBJ1-2 | 14 | TRBV7-9 | NA | CASSLTQGAGGYTF | TGTGCCAGCAGCTTAACGCAGGGGGCGGGTGGCTACACCTTC
TRBD1 | TRBJ2-7 | 15 | TRBV10-3 | once | CAISETGTASYEQYF | TGTGCCATCAGTGAAACCGGGACAGCCTCCTACGAGCAGTACTTC
NA | TRBJ2-3 | 15 | TRBV7-3 | NA | CASSRQRSPEDTQYF | TGTGCCAGCAGCCGTCAAAGGTCCCCCGAGGATACGCAGTATTTT
NA | TRBJ2-3 | 13 | TRBV10-3 | NA | CATVGGASNTQYF | TGTGCCACGGTGGGGGGGGCATCGAATACGCAGTATTTT
NA | TRBJ1-2 | 11 | TRBV20-1 | once | CSARLPAGYTF | TGCAGTGCTAGGCTTCCGGCTGGCTACACCTTC
TRBD2 | TRBJ2-1 | 15 | TRBV7-9 | medium-sized | CASSSPGLAHQGQFF | TGTGCCAGCAGCTCGCCGGGACTAGCCCACCAAGGGCAGTTCTTC
NA | TRBJ1-4 | 17 | TRBV4-1 | NA | CASPGGLGYSPHEKLFF | TGCGCCAGCCCCGGGGGGTTAGGGTACAGCCCACATGAAAAACTGTTTTTT
NA | TRBJ2-7 | 12 | TRBV2 | NA | CASQERSYEQYF | TGTGCCAGCCAAGAAAGGAGTTACGAGCAGTACTTC
NA | TRBJ1-2 | 14 | TRBV6-4 | NA | CASSGQGSSYGYTF | TGTGCCAGCAGTGGGCAGGGGTCTAGCTATGGCTACACCTTC
NA | TRBJ1-2 | 11 | TRBV29-1 | NA | CSVGQGYGYTF | TGCAGCGTTGGTCAGGGATATGGCTACACCTTC
TRBD2 | TRBJ2-1 | 15 | TRBV7-2 | NA | CASSTSGPSYNEQFF | TGTGCCAGCAGCACTAGCGGTCCCTCCTACAATGAGCAGTTCTTC
NA | TRBJ2-1 | 17 | TRBV7-2 | NA | CASSRDPDDISYNEQFF | TGTGCCAGCAGCCGGGACCCGGACGACATCTCCTACAATGAGCAGTTCTTC
NA | TRBJ2-5 | 14 | TRBV5-4 | NA | CASSFVGGQETQYF | TGTGCCAGCAGCTTTGTCGGGGGCCAAGAGACCCAGTACTTC
NA | TRBJ1-3 | 14 | TRBV7-9 | NA | CASSLGSDEYTIYF | TGTGCCAGCAGCTTAGGGTCGGACGAGTACACCATATATTTT
NA | TRBJ2-3 | 14 | TRBV11-2 | NA | CASSSDRSTDTQYF | TGTGCCAGCAGCTCGGACCGAAGCACAGATACGCAGTATTTT
TRBD1 | TRBJ1-4 | 15 | TRBV6-1 | NA | CASSEQGAFGEKLFF | TGTGCCAGCAGTGAACAGGGGGCCTTCGGTGAAAAACTGTTTTTT
NA | TRBJ2-7 | 15 | TRBV7-2 | NA | CASSLGLGSSYEQYF | TGTGCCAGCAGCTTAGGACTGGGTTCCTCCTACGAGCAGTACTTC
NA | TRBJ1-1 | 15 | TRBV6-5 | few | CASRRTGTGETEAFF | TGTGCCAGCCGTCGGACTGGGACGGGAGAGACTGAAGCTTTCTTT
TRBD1 | TRBJ2-7 | 14 | TRBV5-1 | NA | CASSPGQGAWEQYF | TGCGCCAGCAGCCCGGGACAGGGGGCTTGGGAGCAGTACTTC
NA | TRBJ1-2 | 13 | TRBV30 | NA | CAWPTQGGGGYTF | TGTGCCTGGCCCACTCAGGGAGGCGGAGGCTACACCTTC
TRBD1 | TRBJ2-4 | 17 | TRBV23-1 | NA | CARPTGQGFVFGNIQYF | TGCGCCAGACCCACGGGACAGGGCTTTGTTTTCGGAAACATTCAGTACTTC
NA | TRBJ2-7 | 14 | TRBV5-4 | NA | CASSSPQRGDEQYF | TGTGCCAGCAGCTCCCCCCAGAGGGGAGACGAGCAGTACTTC
TRBD2 | TRBJ2-7 | 16 | TRBV5-4 | NA | CASSSGLAGSSYEQYF | TGTGCCAGCAGTTCCGGACTAGCGGGTAGCTCCTACGAGCAGTACTTC
TRBD1 | TRBJ1-3 | 15 | TRBV7-2 | NA | CASSWDSLSGNTIYF | TGTGCCAGCAGCTGGGACAGCCTCTCTGGAAACACCATATATTTT
NA | TRBJ1-3 | 16 | TRBV9 | NA | CASSVGGRTAPGTIYF | TGTGCCAGCAGCGTAGGAGGCAGGACTGCTCCGGGGACCATATATTTT
NA | TRBJ2-2 | 15 | TRBV4-3 | NA | CASSQTPMATGELFF | TGCGCCAGCAGCCAGACTCCCATGGCCACCGGGGAGCTGTTTTTT
TRBD2 | TRBJ2-1 | 16 | TRBV5-1 | few | CASSLVLAGGVNEQFF | TGCGCCAGCAGCTTGGTATTAGCGGGAGGTGTCAATGAGCAGTTCTTC
NA | TRBJ2-1 | 16 | TRBV5-1 | NA | CASSPGTDLRVNEQFF | TGCGCCAGCAGCCCAGGGACCGACTTGAGGGTCAATGAGCAGTTCTTC
TRBD2 | TRBJ2-3 | 16 | TRBV27 | NA | CASSLVAGGPRDTQYF | TGTGCCAGCAGTTTAGTAGCGGGAGGGCCCCGAGATACGCAGTATTTT
NA | TRBJ1-2 | 15 | TRBV7-7 | NA | CASSLALATLRGYTF | TGTGCTAGCAGCTTAGCTCTGGCGACACTGAGGGGCTACACCTTC
NA | TRBJ1-1 | 12 | TRBV6-5 | NA | CANSPTGPEAFF | TGTGCCAACTCCCCCACGGGACCCGAAGCTTTCTTT
NA | TRBJ1-1 | 14 | TRBV7-9 | NA | CASIPGQMNTEAFF | TGTGCCAGCATCCCCGGACAGATGAACACTGAAGCTTTCTTT
NA | TRBJ2-7 | 14 | TRBV10-3 | NA | CAISERADPYEQYF | TGTGCCATCAGTGAGAGGGCAGACCCCTACGAGCAGTACTTC
NA | TRBJ2-5 | 14 | TRBV15 | once | CATSRAGVLETQYF | TGTGCCACCAGCAGAGCTGGGGTGCTGGAGACCCAGTACTTC
NA | TRBJ2-7 | 14 | TRBV4-1 | NA | CASSAGQTSYEQYF | TGCGCCAGCAGCGCCGGACAAACCTCCTACGAGCAGTACTTC
TRBD1 | TRBJ1-6 | 14 | TRBV2 | few | CASSWTGMNSPLHF | TGTGCCAGCAGTTGGACAGGGATGAATTCACCCCTCCACTTT
TRBD2 | TRBJ2-2 | 15 | TRBV7-2 | NA | CASSFSGGNTGELFF | TGTGCCAGCAGCTTTAGCGGGGGGAACACCGGGGAGCTGTTTTTT
NA | TRBJ2-7 | 13 | TRBV11-3 | NA | CASSRSSGGEQYF | TGTGCCAGCAGCCGTTCGAGTGGGGGCGAGCAGTACTTC
TRBD1 | TRBJ1-2 | 15 | TRBV6-5 | NA | CASIPGGDRPYGYTF | TGTGCCAGCATCCCTGGGGGGGACAGACCGTATGGCTACACCTTC